The 13 T cell receptor beta chains in this list originate from one sample, sequenced in a study of T cells in Graves' hyperthyroidism and ophthalmopathy. The investigators amplified TCR beta CDR3 regions from RNA transcripts. RT-PCR in the first round (using the HTBI primer set) targeted the TCR CDR3. In TCRdb, the multiplex PCR reads were re-called with MiXCR into one record per CDR3 protein. Counted here are 490,000 or so distinct CDR3 sequences, 15% to 20% occurring once; the ten biggest clones make up about 45%. The sequencing sample was made of blood. Receptors were obtained from a man in his forties with Graves' ophthalmopathy.

This clonotype was found many times. V gene TRBV11-3 combines with J gene TRBJ2-5; 14 nucleotides match TRBD2. This CDR3 contains 16 residues. Germline trimming cut 5 bases from V and 5 bases from J; bases unmatched to any gene: 7. Germline-derived CDR1 and CDR2 are SGHNT and YENEEA. CDR3 protein: CASSRGTSGGRETQYF. The DNA for the CDR3 is TGTGCCAGCAGCCGAGGGACTAGCGGGGGTCGCGAGACCCAGTACTTC.

There are a few counts of this clonotype. The chain is built from TRBV5-1 and TRBJ2-7; TRBD1 aligns across 8 bases. Germline CDR1 is SGHRS and CDR2 is YFSETQ. This CDR3 has 16 residues. The V gene end was trimmed by 2 bases and the J gene end by 5 bases; junction bases not matched to a gene: 12. CDR3 sequence reads: CASSFAGNRGSHEQYF. DNA for the CDR3: TGCGCCAGCAGCTTTGCGGGGAACAGGGGGAGCCACGAGCAGTACTTC.

This clonotype was detected only a few times. The chain links TRBV6-2 or TRBV6-3 to TRBJ2-3; 8 nucleotides match TRBD2. The CDR3 loop spans 14 amino acids. Per the germline V gene, CDR1 is MNHEY and CDR2 is SVGEGT. With V trimmed by 2 bases and J by 6 bases, 4 bases remained unmatched. The CDR3 region has the DNA TGTGCCAGCAGTTACGCGGGAGGTTTGGATACGCAGTATTTT. This gives the protein CASSYAGGLDTQYF.

This clonotype was seen ten or more times. This chain uses TRBV20-1 with TRBJ2-5, with TRBD1 as a possible D gene (6 bases). Germline V gene lookup returns CDR1 DFQATT and CDR2 SNEGSKA (reference sequence). This CDR3 has 15 residues. The V end was cut by 6 bases, the J end by 0 bases, with 17 bases between. CDR3 sequence: CSATVAGEYQETQYF. In DNA form, the CDR3 reads TGCAGTGCCACCGTGGCAGGGGAGTACCAAGAGACCCAGTACTTC.

Only a few counts were recorded for this clonotype. The chain links TRBV6-1 to TRBJ2-1; D possibly corresponds to TRBD2 (6 bases). This CDR3 has 12 residues. Trimming cost V 5 bases and J 9 bases, with 11 bases left between them. The germline V gene has CDR1 MNHNS and CDR2 SASEGT. CDR3 protein: CASSWTTIEQFF. The CDR3 DNA is TGTGCCAGCAGTTGGACTACCATTGAGCAGTTCTTC.

This rearrangement joins TRBV12-3 or TRBV12-4 to TRBJ2-7, with 10 bases matching TRBD2. The CDR3 covers 14 residues. Losses at the gene ends were 5 bases for V and 3 bases for J; bases not matched to a gene: 4. Written as DNA, the CDR3 is TGTGCCAGCAGTCTGCGGACTAGCGGCTACGAGCAGTACTTC. Amino acid sequence: CASSLRTSGYEQYF.

This chain joins TRBV30 and TRBJ1-4; D possibly corresponds to TRBD1 (6 bases). Germline V lookup: CDR1 GTSNPN, CDR2 SVGIG (reference sequence). The CDR3 is 16 residues long. Trimming cost V 2 bases and J 6 bases, with 19 bases left between them. The CDR3 DNA follows: TGTGCCTGGAGTCTAAACCGGGGGGGGCGACATGAAAAACTGTTTTTT. It translates to CAWSLNRGGRHEKLFF.

The chain combines TRBV14 with TRBJ1-2, with D hard to call. This CDR3 region has 14 residues. From germline, CDR1 is SGHDN and CDR2 FVKESK. The V gene lost 4 bases and the J gene lost 7 bases, with 16 bases spanning the gap. The CDR3 sequence is CASSPLTTSIGYTF. The CDR3 DNA reads TGTGCCAGCAGCCCGCTGACAACCTCCATTGGCTACACCTTC.

This clonotype was detected many times. The V gene is TRBV28, the J gene TRBJ2-3; TRBD2 might be the D (6 bases). Germline V gene lookup returns CDR1 MDHEN and CDR2 SYDVKM. Trimming took 5 bases from V and 4 from J, leaving 13 bases between them. CDR3 size: 14 residues. CDR3 sequence (DNA): TGTGCCAGCAGTCCGGGACTGGGTGCAGATACGCAGTATTTT. It is translated as CASSPGLGADTQYF.

The chain recombines TRBV7-9 with TRBJ2-7, with 15 positions matching TRBD2. Germline CDR1 reads SEHNR; CDR2 reads FQNEAQ (reference sequence). CDR3 length: 17 residues. Losses at the gene ends were 5 bases for V and 1 base for J; bases not matched to a gene: 6. The chain's CDR3 is CASSLGLAGGPSYEQYF. DNA of the CDR3: TGTGCCAGCAGCCTAGGACTAGCGGGAGGGCCTTCCTACGAGCAGTACTTC. Complete variable domain (other parts from reference TRBV7-9 and TRBJ2-7): DTGVSQNPRHKITKRGQNVTFRCDPISEHNRLYWYRQTLGQGPEFLTYFQNEAQLEKSRLLSDRFSAERPKGSFSTLEIQRTEQGDSAMYLCASSLGLAGGPSYEQYFGPGTRLTVT.

This clonotype was seen just once. Written as DNA, the CDR3 is TGTGCCAGCACCGGGACCCACGAGCAGTACTTC. Amino acid sequence: CASTGTHEQYF. The chain links TRBV6-1 to TRBJ2-7; tentatively, D is TRBD1 or TRBD2 (5 bases each). Looked up from germline, CDR1 is MNHNS and CDR2 is SASEGT. Between the trimmed V and J ends, which lost 7 bases and 5 bases, there was a span of 9 bases. This CDR3 is 11 amino acids long.

This clonotype has more than one count but fewer than ten. This chain links TRBV6-1 with TRBJ2-1, with D perhaps TRBD1 or TRBD2 (5 bases each). The ends were cut back, 5 bases at V and 6 bases at J, with 23 bases in the middle. The CDR3 contains 17 residues. Germline V gene sequence: CDR1 MNHNS, CDR2 SASEGT. CDR3 sequence: CASSSPFFGTGPNEQFF. The CDR3 region has the DNA TGTGCCAGCAGTTCCCCATTCTTCGGGACGGGCCCCAATGAGCAGTTCTTC.

This chain connects TRBV12-3 or TRBV12-4 to TRBJ1-6; 7 bases are shared with TRBD1. The CDR3 runs 15 residues. Trimming cost V 3 bases and J 7 bases; bases outside gene matches: 6. The CDR3 sequence is CASSFRGQINSPLHF. CDR3 nucleotide sequence: TGTGCCAGCAGTTTTAGGGGACAGATAAATTCACCCCTCCACTTT.